The clone carrying this TCR beta chain was picked up many times. Its antigen is still unknown. Trimming pared 5 bases from V and 0 bases from J, leaving 22 bases between. CDR3 length equals 18 residues. From germline, CDR1 is MDHEN and CDR2 SYDVKM. This specimen belongs to a study of glioma-infiltrating T cells. General study findings and limits: Only very few CDR3 sequences appeared in both tissue and blood.

TCR alpha and beta CDR3 regions were amplified from RNA using iRepertoire nested multiplex PCR. From the multiplex PCR reads, TCRdb called clonotypes with MiXCR, one entry per CDR3 protein. The sample has some 40,000 distinct CDR3 sequences, around 22% seen once. The specimen sequenced was glioma tissue, nonneoplastic brain tissue, or PBMCs (not recorded which). The chain joins TRBV28 to TRBJ1-2; D is possibly TRBD1 (5 bases). This clonotype was sampled from a human donor with low-grade glioma or glioblastoma, undergoing nonglioma brain surgery, or in good health (not recorded which). The DNA of the CDR3 is TGTGCCAGCAGTCCATATCTCCAGGGACGTCCAGCTAACTATGGCTACACCTTC. This translates into CASSPYLQGRPANYGYTF.